Listed below are T cell receptor beta chains from one sample, sequenced in a study of patients and donors after allogeneic stem cell transplantation. Via MiXCR, TCRdb re-called the RT-PCR reads, giving one row per CDR3 protein. This table has about 960,000 distinct CDR3 sequences, about a sixth appearing once. Input material: blood, either unsorted or a sorted T cell fraction (not recorded which). These receptors all stem from a human donor who was either an allogeneic HSCT recipient or a stem cell or donor lymphocyte infusion donor (not recorded which). It is not recorded whose cells these are; they may come from a transplant donor. Both conserved end residues are part of each CDR3. The D gene is left open where the match is weak. The size field is filled for only some rows; it gives once, few, many or a size class.

J gene: TRBJ2-1
D gene: TRBD2
CDR3 length: 15
V gene: TRBV7-9
clone size: .
CDR3 protein: CASSPPGGRMGEQFF
CDR3 DNA: TGTGCCAGCAGCCCACCTGGCGGGAGGATGGGTGAGCAGTTCTTC

J gene: TRBJ2-6
D gene: .
CDR3 length: 12
V gene: TRBV29-1
clone size: .
CDR3 protein: CSVFIGANVLTF
CDR3 DNA: TGCAGCGTCTTTATTGGGGCCAACGTCCTGACTTTC

J gene: TRBJ2-1
D gene: TRBD2
CDR3 length: 15
V gene: TRBV6-1
clone size: few
CDR3 protein: CASSSVGGRYNEQFF
CDR3 DNA: TGTGCCAGCAGCAGCGTGGGAGGGCGTTACAATGAGCAGTTCTTC

J gene: TRBJ2-1
D gene: .
CDR3 length: 15
V gene: TRBV25-1
clone size: few
CDR3 protein: CASRVGASSYNEQFF
CDR3 DNA: TGTGCCAGCAGGGTGGGGGCCAGCTCCTACAATGAGCAGTTCTTC

J gene: TRBJ2-1
D gene: .
CDR3 length: 15
V gene: TRBV4-1
clone size: .
CDR3 protein: CASSQVPRQYNEQFF
CDR3 DNA: TGCGCCAGCAGCCAAGTTCCGCGACAGTACAATGAGCAGTTCTTC

J gene: TRBJ2-3
D gene: .
CDR3 length: 17
V gene: TRBV9
clone size: few
CDR3 protein: CASSLTASGTLTDTQYF
CDR3 DNA: TGTGCCAGCAGCTTAACCGCAAGCGGGACACTCACAGATACGCAGTATTTT

J gene: TRBJ1-5
D gene: .
CDR3 length: 12
V gene: TRBV24-1
clone size: few
CDR3 protein: CATSEPRGPQHF
CDR3 DNA: TGTGCCACCAGTGAACCTCGTGGGCCCCAGCATTTT

J gene: TRBJ1-1
D gene: .
CDR3 length: 16
V gene: TRBV5-8
clone size: few
CDR3 protein: CASSLVIARMNTEAFF
CDR3 DNA: TGTGCCAGCAGCTTGGTTATAGCCCGAATGAACACTGAAGCTTTCTTT

J gene: TRBJ1-1
D gene: TRBD1
CDR3 length: 16
V gene: TRBV12-3/TRBV12-4
clone size: .
CDR3 protein: CASRRTGGAKGTEAFF
CDR3 DNA: TGTGCCAGCAGACGGACAGGGGGCGCGAAAGGTACTGAAGCTTTCTTT

J gene: TRBJ2-5
D gene: TRBD1
CDR3 length: 15
V gene: TRBV6-5
clone size: few
CDR3 protein: CASSYPRDRGKTQYF
CDR3 DNA: TGTGCCAGCAGTTACCCAAGGGACAGGGGAAAGACCCAGTACTTC

J gene: TRBJ2-1
D gene: .
CDR3 length: 14
V gene: TRBV9
clone size: few
CDR3 protein: CASSGPKGGLEQFF
CDR3 DNA: TGTGCCAGCAGCGGGCCAAAGGGGGGGTTGGAGCAGTTCTTC

J gene: TRBJ1-2
D gene: .
CDR3 length: 12
V gene: TRBV10-3
clone size: few
CDR3 protein: CAISDRVFGYTF
CDR3 DNA: TGTGCCATCAGTGACAGGGTGTTTGGCTACACCTTC

J gene: TRBJ1-2
D gene: .
CDR3 length: 14
V gene: TRBV25-1
clone size: few
CDR3 protein: CASSEWEGYYGYTF
CDR3 DNA: TGTGCCAGCAGTGAATGGGAGGGTTACTATGGCTACACCTTC

J gene: TRBJ1-1
D gene: .
CDR3 length: 17
V gene: TRBV18
clone size: .
CDR3 protein: CASSPLQGTAGNTEAFF
CDR3 DNA: TGTGCCAGCTCACCACTACAGGGAACCGCCGGGAACACTGAAGCTTTCTTT

J gene: TRBJ2-5
D gene: TRBD2
CDR3 length: 17
V gene: TRBV4-2
clone size: few
CDR3 protein: CASSPGPGLAGVETQYF
CDR3 DNA: TGTGCCAGCAGCCCCGGCCCCGGTCTAGCGGGAGTAGAGACCCAGTACTTC

J gene: TRBJ2-3
D gene: .
CDR3 length: 14
V gene: TRBV19
clone size: .
CDR3 protein: CASTLGSEIDTQYF
CDR3 DNA: TGTGCCAGTACCCTGGGGAGCGAGATAGATACGCAGTATTTT

J gene: TRBJ1-1
D gene: .
CDR3 length: 15
V gene: TRBV6-5
clone size: few
CDR3 protein: CASSYQTALNTEAFF
CDR3 DNA: TGTGCCAGCAGTTACCAGACAGCCCTGAACACTGAAGCTTTCTTT

J gene: TRBJ2-1
D gene: .
CDR3 length: 16
V gene: TRBV28
clone size: .
CDR3 protein: CASSLVGASGNNEQFF
CDR3 DNA: TGTGCCAGCAGTTTGGTTGGGGCTAGTGGGAACAATGAGCAGTTCTTC

J gene: TRBJ1-3
D gene: .
CDR3 length: 11
V gene: TRBV3-1
clone size: few
CDR3 protein: CASSHGNTIYF
CDR3 DNA: TGTGCCAGCAGCCATGGAAACACCATATATTTT

J gene: TRBJ2-1
D gene: .
CDR3 length: 14
V gene: TRBV20-1
clone size: .
CDR3 protein: CSARRTGRYNEQFF
CDR3 DNA: TGCAGTGCTAGAAGAACCGGGAGATACAATGAGCAGTTCTTC